The 23 T cell receptor beta chains below come from one sample, sequenced in a study of T cell responses to AZD1222 COVID-19 vaccine. Data came from immunoSEQ multiplex PCR; TCRdb stores just in-frame clones and leaves some out. The sample holds fewer than 80,000 clones, about four fifths seen once. The input for sequencing was peripheral blood, taken on day 0 of MenACWY control vaccination. These receptors all stem from an adult in good health.

The gene calls are TRBV7-2 and TRBJ2-5; 8 bases are a match to TRBD2. This CDR3 is built from 16 residues. Germline V gene lookup returns CDR1 SGHTA and CDR2 FQGNSA. V lost 0 bases to trimming and J lost 0 bases; unmatched junction nucleotides: 3. CDR3: CASSLAAAGDQETQYF. CDR3 nucleotide sequence: TGTGCCAGCAGCTTAGCTGCAGCGGGGGACCAAGAGACCCAGTACTTC. Filled out from reference TRBV7-2 and TRBJ2-5, the complete variable domain reads GAGVSQSPSNKVTEKGKDVELRCDPISGHTALYWYRQSLGQGLEFLIYFQGNSAPDKSGLPSDRFSAERTGGSVSTLTIQRTQQEDSAVYLCASSLAAAGDQETQYFGPGTRLLVL.

The V call is TRBV7-9, the J call TRBJ1-2; possibly TRBD1 for D (6 bases). There are 14 residues in the CDR3. V was pared by 1 base and J by 0 bases, with 6 bases between. Germline CDR1 and CDR2: SEHNR and FQNEAQ (reference sequence). Here the CDR3 DNA reads TGTGCCAGCAGCTTAGGGGACACTAACTATGGCTACACCTTC. Its translation is CASSLGDTNYGYTF.

In nucleotides, the CDR3 is TGTGCTAGTGGTTTGACCAGGGACAGCCAAGACACCGGGGAGCTGTTTTTT. It specifies CASGLTRDSQDTGELFF. This sequence joins TRBV12-5 and TRBJ2-2, with TRBD1 matching 7 bases. The V gene's germline CDR1 is LGHNT and CDR2 FRNRAP. The CDR3 sequence is 17 residues long. J gave up 3 bases and V 2 bases, and 9 bases lay outside the gene matches. The variable domain in full, with the rest retrieved from reference TRBV12-5 and TRBJ2-2, is DARVTQTPRHKVTEMGQEVTMRCQPILGHNTVFWYRQTMMQGLELLAYFRNRAPLDDSGMPKDRFSAEMPDATLATLKIQPSEPRDSAVYFCASGLTRDSQDTGELFFGEGSRLTVL.

The chain combines TRBV19 with TRBJ2-3; 8 bases align to TRBD1. CDR3 length: 15 residues. J was trimmed by 3 bases and V by 5 bases; bases with no gene match: 7. Germline CDR1 reads LNHDA; CDR2 reads SQIVND (reference sequence). Here the CDR3 DNA reads TGTGCCAGTAGTTCATCGGACAGGGTGACAGATACGCAGTATTTT. It encodes CASSSSDRVTDTQYF.

The CDR3 protein is CASSEEDSAGEQFF. CDR3 DNA sequence: TGTGCCAGCAGCGAGGAGGACTCGGCGGGTGAGCAGTTCTTC. The chain combines TRBV9 with TRBJ2-1, with D tentatively TRBD2 (5 bases). The CDR3 sequence is 14 residues long. The V end lost 3 bases, the J end lost 9 bases, and 16 bases lay between the germline ends. CDR1 is SGDLS and CDR2 is YYNGEE in the germline V gene. Full variable domain (missing parts from reference TRBV9 and TRBJ2-1): DSGVTQTPKHLITATGQRVTLRCSPRSGDLSVYWYQQSLDQGLQFLIQYYNGEERAKGNILERFSAQQFPDLHSELNLSSLELGDSALYFCASSEEDSAGEQFFGPGTRLTVL.

The chain couples TRBV5-1 to TRBJ2-1; D may be TRBD1 or TRBD2 (5 bases each). Looked up from germline, CDR1 is SGHRS and CDR2 is YFSETQ. Trimming pared 3 bases from V and 2 bases from J, leaving 15 bases between. CDR3 length equals 16 residues. The CDR3 region is CASSSPAEGPYNEQFF. The DNA for the CDR3 is TGCGCCAGCAGCTCCCCGGCAGAGGGGCCCTACAATGAGCAGTTCTTC.

This chain links TRBV6-5 with TRBJ2-3; 9 bases line up with TRBD2. The CDR3 is 14 residues long. Per germline, CDR1 MNHEY and CDR2 SVGAGI. The V gene end was trimmed by 7 bases and the J gene end by 1 base; junction bases not matched to a gene: 3. The CDR3 DNA reads as TGTGCCAGCACTTGGACTAGCGGCACAGATACGCAGTATTTT. This gives the protein CASTWTSGTDTQYF.

There are a few counts of this clone. The rearrangement links TRBV2 to TRBJ2-7; perhaps TRBD1 as D (7 bases). In germline, CDR1 is SNHLY, CDR2 FYNNEI. V lost 2 bases, J lost 3 bases, and 14 bases lay in between. The CDR3 sequence is 15 residues long. CDR3 protein: CASSEIPGGNYEQYF. Written as DNA, the CDR3 is TGTGCCAGCAGTGAAATTCCAGGGGGGAACTACGAGCAGTACTTC.

The rearrangement uses TRBV3-1 (or the pseudogene TRBV3-2) and TRBJ2-2; D uncertain. The CDR3 consists of 14 residues. Germline loops: CDR1 LGHDT, CDR2 YNNKEL (reference sequence). Trimming took off 3 bases at V and 6 bases at J, with 11 bases between the two ends. The CDR3 DNA sequence: TGTGCCAGCAGCCACCTCAGTTCGGCCGGGGAGCTGTTTTTT. It is translated as CASSHLSSAGELFF.

This chain connects TRBV20-1 to TRBJ1-1, with unresolved D. V lost 0 bases and J lost 8, with 7 bases in between. The V gene's germline CDR1 is DFQATT and CDR2 SNEGSKA (reference sequence). The CDR3 totals 11 residues. The CDR3 sequence is CSARDNSEAFF. The CDR3, as DNA: TGCAGTGCTAGAGATAACAGCGAAGCTTTCTTT.

This sequence joins TRBV19 and TRBJ2-5; 7 bases align to TRBD1. This CDR3 spans 13 amino acids. CDR1 and CDR2 (germline): LNHDA, SQIVND (reference sequence). V trimming: 5 bases; J trimming: 3 bases; junction bases outside the gene matches: 3. CDR3 nucleotide sequence: TGTGCCAGTAGTCTGGGACAGAAAGAGACCCAGTACTTC. Translated, it gives CASSLGQKETQYF.

CDR3 nucleotides: TGCAGCGTTGGAAGGAGCGGGGCCTACGAGCAGTACTTC. Its translation: CSVGRSGAYEQYF. This chain uses TRBV29-1 with TRBJ2-7, with 7 bases aligning to TRBD2. CDR1 is SQVTM and CDR2 is ANQGSEA in the germline V gene. The CDR3 loop spans 13 amino acids. V shed 4 bases, J shed 2 bases, and the junction held 5 bases outside the gene matches.

In this sample, this clone turned up once. The chain has TRBV28 and TRBJ2-2; possible D gene TRBD2, 7 bases. This CDR3 is 16 amino acids long. From germline, CDR1 is MDHEN and CDR2 SYDVKM. V shed 8 bases and J shed 1 base, with 17 bases lying between them. The CDR3 reads CASEGGTGENTGELFF. The CDR3 DNA follows: TGTGCCAGCGAGGGGGGGACGGGAGAGAACACCGGGGAGCTGTTTTTT.

Only one count was recorded for this clone. The chain uses TRBV14 and TRBJ2-1; TRBD2 aligns across 13 bases. V was clipped by 4 bases and J by 6 bases; unmatched bases: 9. Per the germline V gene, CDR1 is SGHDN and CDR2 is FVKESK. CDR3 length: 17 amino acids. The CDR3 coding sequence is TGTGCCAGCAGCCCCCCCTGGACTAGCGGGAGAACCAATGAGCAGTTCTTC. Translating it yields CASSPPWTSGRTNEQFF.

This clone has more than one count but fewer than ten. This chain uses TRBV5-6 with TRBJ2-2; 10 nucleotides agree with TRBD2. CDR1 and CDR2 from the germline V gene are SGHDT and YYEEEE. This CDR3 is built from 16 residues. The trim removed 4 bases at V and 2 bases at J, leaving 5 bases unmatched. CDR3 nucleotide sequence: TGTGCCAGCAGCCGGGGACTAGCGTTTAACACCGGGGAGCTGTTTTTT. Amino acid sequence: CASSRGLAFNTGELFF.

The chain uses TRBV9 and TRBJ2-7; no clear D. Looked up from germline, CDR1 is SGDLS and CDR2 is YYNGEE. Trimming pared 0 bases from V and 0 bases from J, leaving 7 bases between. The CDR3 runs to 14 residues. The CDR3 nucleotides are TGTGCCAGCAGCGTAGGTTCTAGCTCCTACGAGCAGTACTTC. It encodes CASSVGSSSYEQYF. Supplemented by reference TRBV9 and TRBJ2-7, the full variable domain reads DSGVTQTPKHLITATGQRVTLRCSPRSGDLSVYWYQQSLDQGLQFLIQYYNGEERAKGNILERFSAQQFPDLHSELNLSSLELGDSALYFCASSVGSSSYEQYFGPGTRLTVT.

The J gene is TRBJ1-6, the V gene TRBV4-1; tentatively, D is TRBD1 (6 bases). The germline V gene encodes CDR1 MGHRA and CDR2 YSYEKL. The CDR3 length is 15 residues. V was trimmed by 1 base and J by 7 bases, leaving 11 bases between them. The CDR3 loop is CASSQGAGENSPLHF. The DNA of the CDR3 is TGCGCCAGCAGCCAAGGAGCAGGGGAAAATTCACCCCTCCACTTT.

The V call is TRBV28, the J call TRBJ1-5, with TRBD1 matching 7 bases. The CDR3 runs 16 residues. J lost 4 bases, V lost 8 bases, and 14 bases had no gene match. The germline V gene encodes CDR1 MDHEN and CDR2 SYDVKM. For the CDR3, the DNA is TGTGCCAGCTTGGCGAGGGGGCTTGGGGGGAATCAGCCCCAGCATTTT. Its translation: CASLARGLGGNQPQHF. Filled out from reference TRBV28 and TRBJ1-5, the complete variable domain reads DVKVTQSSRYLVKRTGEKVFLECVQDMDHENMFWYRQDPGLGLRLIYFSYDVKMKEKGDIPEGYSVSREKKERFSLILESASTNQTSMYLCASLARGLGGNQPQHFGDGTRLSIL.

About this clone: This sample also contains other DNA sequences that code for the same CDR3. This sequence joins TRBV5-6 and TRBJ2-6, with TRBD1 matching over 8 bases. CDR1 SGHDT and CDR2 YYEEEE come from the germline V gene. This CDR3 is 15 amino acids long. With 5 bases clipped from V and 5 bases from J, the junction kept 6 bases outside the gene matches. CDR3 nucleotide sequence: TGTGCCAGCAGTCTAGGACAGGGAAGGGCCAACGTCCTGACTTTC. Amino acid sequence: CASSLGQGRANVLTF.

This sequence joins TRBV11-2 and TRBJ2-1; D call uncertain. The CDR3 is 13 amino acids. Between the trimmed V and J ends, which lost 0 bases and 6 bases, there was a span of 6 bases. Germline lookup yields CDR1 SGHAT and CDR2 FQNNGV. The CDR3, as DNA: TGTGCCAGCAGCTTAGAAGCAGGCAATGAGCAGTTCTTC. Its translation: CASSLEAGNEQFF.

This chain uses TRBV28 with TRBJ2-4; possibly TRBD1 for D (5 bases). Between the trimmed V and J ends, which lost 6 bases and 6 bases, there was a span of 12 bases. Germline V lookup: CDR1 MDHEN, CDR2 SYDVKM. The CDR3 extends over 13 amino acids. Written as DNA, the CDR3 is TGTGCCAGCAGCACAGGTACTGGAAACATTCAGTACTTC. This sequence encodes CASSTGTGNIQYF.

This clone has a handful of counts. CDR3 DNA sequence: TGTGCCAGTAGTCGGGGACAGGCTGCTGGCTACACCTTC. Translated: CASSRGQAAGYTF. V usage is TRBV19 and J usage is TRBJ1-2; 8 nucleotides match TRBD1. The CDR3 contains 13 residues. Germline loops: CDR1 LNHDA, CDR2 SQIVND (reference sequence). The ends lost 5 bases at V and 7 bases at J; junction bases unmatched: 6.

This rearrangement joins TRBV7-2 to TRBJ1-3, with D unresolved. V lost 5 bases to trimming and J lost 13 bases, with 9 bases between them. The CDR3 has 10 amino acids. Germline V gives CDR1 SGHTA, CDR2 FQGNSA. CDR3 DNA sequence: TGTGCCAGCAGCCCGGGCCTTATATATTTT. Translation gives CASSPGLIYF.